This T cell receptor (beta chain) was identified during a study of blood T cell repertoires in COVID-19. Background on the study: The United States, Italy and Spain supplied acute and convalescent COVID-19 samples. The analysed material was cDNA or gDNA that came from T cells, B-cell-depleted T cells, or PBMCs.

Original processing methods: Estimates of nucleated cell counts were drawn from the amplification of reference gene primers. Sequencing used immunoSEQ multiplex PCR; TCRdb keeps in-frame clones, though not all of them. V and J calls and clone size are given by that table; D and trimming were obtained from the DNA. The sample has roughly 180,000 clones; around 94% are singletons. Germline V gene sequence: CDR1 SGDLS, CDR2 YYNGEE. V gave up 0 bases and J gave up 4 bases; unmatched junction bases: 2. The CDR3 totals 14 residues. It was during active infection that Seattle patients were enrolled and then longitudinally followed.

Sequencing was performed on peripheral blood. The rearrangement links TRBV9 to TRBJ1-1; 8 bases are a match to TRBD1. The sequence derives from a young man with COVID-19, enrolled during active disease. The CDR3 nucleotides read TGTGCCAGCAGCGTAGTACAGGGGGTCACTGAAGCTTTCTTT. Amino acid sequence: CASSVVQGVTEAFF.